This TCR beta chain emerged from a study of T cells in localized non-small cell lung cancer. A note on this clone: Its antigen is not known.

Assay used: immunoSEQ multiplex PCR; TCRdb lists only in-frame clones, some missing. The table lists about 17,000 clones, around 89% of them singletons. Study-wide findings and caveats: Across samples, adjacent lung featured a median around 55 of the top 100 tumor clones. Among the tissues sampled, uninvolved adjacent lung had the highest T cell clonality, above tumor.

The CDR3 sequence is 15 residues long. Per germline, CDR1 SGHVS and CDR2 FNYEAQ. Germline trimming cut 8 bases from V and 12 bases from J; bases unmatched to any gene: 11. This chain uses TRBV7-6 with TRBJ2-1; 15 bases line up with TRBD2. The sample in question was peripheral blood, obtained before any cancer treatment. This TCR came from an older male donor with stage II squamous cell lung carcinoma. CDR3 in amino acids: CASSSGTSGRWGQFF. In DNA, the CDR3 is TGTGCCAGCTCCTCCGGGACTAGCGGGAGGTGGGGGCAGTTCTTC.